These T cell receptor beta chains were read from a single sample in a study of blood T cell repertoires in COVID-19. TCRdb's table, derived via immunoSEQ multiplex PCR, lists solely in-frame clones and lacks some. The sample consists of some 340,000 clones, roughly four fifths of them appearing once. Sequencing was done on a sample of PBMCs or T cells enriched from blood (not recorded which). Every receptor here comes from a woman aged 45 to 65 who had recovered from COVID-19. CDR3s include the opening cysteine and the closing phenylalanine or tryptophan. The order of the fields is clone size, J gene, V gene, D gene, CDR3 protein, CDR3 DNA. D genes are given only for firm matches. Clone size is shown for a subset of rows, as once, few, many or a class of expanded clone.

-	TRBJ2-1	TRBV14	-	CASSQDQLAHTINEQFF	TGTGCCAGCAGCCAAGATCAGCTAGCGCATACGATCAATGAGCAGTTCTTC
-	TRBJ2-2	TRBV7-2	-	CASSLTSLSGNTGELFF	TGTGCCAGCAGCCTGACGTCCCTTAGCGGGAACACCGGGGAGCTGTTTTTT
-	TRBJ2-3	TRBV7-9	-	CASSLALRYGLHVDTQYF	TGTGCCAGCAGCTTAGCGTTAAGATATGGACTGCATGTAGATACGCAGTATTTT
once	TRBJ1-6	TRBV9	TRBD1	CASSITGTGNSPLHF	TGTGCCAGCAGCATTACCGGGACAGGGAATTCACCCCTCCACTTT
once	TRBJ1-3	TRBV7-2	-	CASSSSGIKSGNTIYF	TGTGCCAGCAGCTCGAGCGGGATTAAGTCTGGAAACACCATATATTTT
-	TRBJ2-7	TRBV3-1/TRBV3-2	-	CASSQTRLEQYF	TGTGCCAGCAGCCAAACTCGACTCGAGCAGTACTTC
-	TRBJ1-2	TRBV2	TRBD1	CASSGRQGDGLYGYTF	TGTGCCAGCAGTGGCCGACAGGGGGATGGTCTCTATGGCTACACCTTC
-	TRBJ2-5	TRBV7-2	TRBD2	CASSLGGRVGETQYF	TGTGCCAGCAGCTTAGGCGGGAGGGTTGGAGAGACCCAGTACTTC
few	TRBJ2-5	TRBV5-1	TRBD1	CASSLTGGSETQYF	TGCGCCAGCAGCTTGACAGGGGGGTCAGAGACCCAGTACTTC
-	TRBJ1-1	TRBV12-3/TRBV12-4	-	CASSPRASEAFF	TGTGCCAGCAGTCCGCGTGCCTCTGAAGCTTTCTTT
once	TRBJ1-3	TRBV11-3	TRBD1	CASSFATGAGNTIYF	TGTGCCAGCAGCTTCGCGACAGGGGCTGGAAACACCATATATTTT
-	TRBJ1-4	TRBV19	-	CASSTREGPANEKLFF	TGTGCCAGTAGTACACGGGAGGGGCCAGCTAATGAAAAACTGTTTTTT
-	TRBJ1-3	TRBV15	TRBD1	CATSRDRQGTGNTIYF	TGTGCCACCAGCAGAGATAGACAGGGGACGGGAAACACCATATATTTT
-	TRBJ1-1	TRBV5-1	-	CASSLTVSTEAFF	TGCGCCAGCAGCTTGACAGTAAGCACTGAAGCTTTCTTT
-	TRBJ2-2	TRBV4-3	TRBD2	CASSPDDVGLAGGTGELFF	TGCGCCAGCAGCCCAGATGACGTCGGACTAGCGGGAGGGACCGGGGAGCTGTTTTTT
-	TRBJ2-1	TRBV6-9	-	CASSYTGLNEQFF	TGTGCCAGCAGTTACACAGGGTTGAATGAGCAGTTCTTC
-	TRBJ2-3	TRBV27	TRBD2	CASSSLDSGGPVDTQYF	TGTGCCAGCAGTTCCCTCGACTCGGGAGGGCCGGTTGATACGCAGTATTTT